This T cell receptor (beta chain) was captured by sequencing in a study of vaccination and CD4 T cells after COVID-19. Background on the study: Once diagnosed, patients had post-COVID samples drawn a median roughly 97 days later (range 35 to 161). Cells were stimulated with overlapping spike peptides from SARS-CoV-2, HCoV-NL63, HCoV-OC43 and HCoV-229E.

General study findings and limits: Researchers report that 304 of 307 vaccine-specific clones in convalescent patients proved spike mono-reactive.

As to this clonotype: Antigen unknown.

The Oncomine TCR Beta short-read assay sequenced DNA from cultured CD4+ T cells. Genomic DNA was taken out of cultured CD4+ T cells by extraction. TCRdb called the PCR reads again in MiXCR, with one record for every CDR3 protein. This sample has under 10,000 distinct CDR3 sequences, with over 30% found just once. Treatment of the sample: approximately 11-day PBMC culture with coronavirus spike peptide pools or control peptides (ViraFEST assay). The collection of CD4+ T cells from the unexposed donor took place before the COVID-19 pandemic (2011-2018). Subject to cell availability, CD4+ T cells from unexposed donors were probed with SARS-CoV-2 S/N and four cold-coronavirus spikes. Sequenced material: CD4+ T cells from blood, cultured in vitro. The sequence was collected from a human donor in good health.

The CDR3: CASSPQVVDGYTF. The CDR3 DNA is TGTGCCAGTAGTCCTCAGGTGGTCGATGGCTACACCTTC. The chain couples TRBV19 to TRBJ1-2; D is ambiguous. From germline, CDR1 is LNHDA and CDR2 SQIVND (reference sequence). V lost 5 bases, J lost 6 bases, and 13 bases lay in between. This CDR3 spans 13 amino acids.